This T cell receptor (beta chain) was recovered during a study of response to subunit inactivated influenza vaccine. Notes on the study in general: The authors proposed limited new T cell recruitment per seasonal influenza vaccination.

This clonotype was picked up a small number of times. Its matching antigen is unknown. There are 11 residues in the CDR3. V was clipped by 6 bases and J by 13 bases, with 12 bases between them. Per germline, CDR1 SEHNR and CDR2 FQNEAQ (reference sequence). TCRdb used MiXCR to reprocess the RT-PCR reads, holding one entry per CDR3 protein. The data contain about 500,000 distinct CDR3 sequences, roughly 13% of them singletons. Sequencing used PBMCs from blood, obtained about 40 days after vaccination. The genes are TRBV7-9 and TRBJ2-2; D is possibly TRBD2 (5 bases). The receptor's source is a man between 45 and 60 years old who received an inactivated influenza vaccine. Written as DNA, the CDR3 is TGTGCCAGCAGATCTCCCGAGGGGCTGTTTTTT. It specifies CASRSPEGLFF.